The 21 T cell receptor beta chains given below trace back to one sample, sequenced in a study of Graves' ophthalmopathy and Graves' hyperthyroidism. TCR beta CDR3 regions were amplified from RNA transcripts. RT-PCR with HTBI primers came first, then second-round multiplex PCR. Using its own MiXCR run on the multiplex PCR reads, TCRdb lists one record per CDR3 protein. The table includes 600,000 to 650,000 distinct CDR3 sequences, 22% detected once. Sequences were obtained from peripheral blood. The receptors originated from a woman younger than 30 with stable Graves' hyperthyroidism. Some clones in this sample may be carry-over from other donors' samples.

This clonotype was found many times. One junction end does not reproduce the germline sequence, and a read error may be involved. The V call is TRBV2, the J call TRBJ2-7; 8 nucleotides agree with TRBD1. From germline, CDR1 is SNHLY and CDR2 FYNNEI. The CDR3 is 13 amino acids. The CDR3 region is CASSGQGAYEQCF. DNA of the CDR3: TGTGCCAGCAGCGGACAGGGCGCCTACGAGCAGTGCTTC.

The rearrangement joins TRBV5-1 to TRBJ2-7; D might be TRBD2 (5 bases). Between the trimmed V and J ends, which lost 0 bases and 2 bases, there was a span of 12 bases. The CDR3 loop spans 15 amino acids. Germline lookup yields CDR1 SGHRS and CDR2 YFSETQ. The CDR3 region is CASSLAWQTTYEQYF. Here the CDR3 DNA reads TGCGCCAGCAGCTTGGCTTGGCAGACTACCTACGAGCAGTACTTC. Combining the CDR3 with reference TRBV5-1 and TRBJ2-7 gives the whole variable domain KAGVTQTPRYLIKTRGQQVTLSCSPISGHRSVSWYQQTPGQGLQFLFEYFSETQRNKGNFPGRFSGRQFSNSRSEMNVSTLELGDSALYLCASSLAWQTTYEQYFGPGTRLTVT.

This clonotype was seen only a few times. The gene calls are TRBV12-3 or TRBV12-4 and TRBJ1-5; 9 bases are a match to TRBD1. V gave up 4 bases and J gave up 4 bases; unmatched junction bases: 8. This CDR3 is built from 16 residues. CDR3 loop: CASSSLGQGYNQPQHF. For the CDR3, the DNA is TGTGCCAGCAGTTCCCTCGGACAGGGGTATAATCAGCCCCAGCATTTT.

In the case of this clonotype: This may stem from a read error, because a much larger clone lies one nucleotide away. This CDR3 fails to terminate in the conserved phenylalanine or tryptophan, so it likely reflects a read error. The CDR3 coding sequence is TGCGCCAGCAGCTTGGCGGGGACTGGGGCGCGCCACGAGCAGTACTAC. Its translation: CASSLAGTGARHEQYY. This chain links TRBV5-1 with TRBJ2-7; D is perhaps TRBD2 (6 bases). Trimming took off 0 bases at V and 5 bases at J, with 18 bases between the two ends. The CDR3 consists of 16 residues. Germline V gives CDR1 SGHRS, CDR2 YFSETQ.

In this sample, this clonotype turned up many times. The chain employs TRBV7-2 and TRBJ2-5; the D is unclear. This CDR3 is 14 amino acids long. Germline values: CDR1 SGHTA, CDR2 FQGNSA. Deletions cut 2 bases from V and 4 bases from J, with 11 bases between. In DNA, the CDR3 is TGTGCCAGCAGCTTAATAAGGGCAGCAGAGACCCAGTACTTC. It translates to CASSLIRAAETQYF.

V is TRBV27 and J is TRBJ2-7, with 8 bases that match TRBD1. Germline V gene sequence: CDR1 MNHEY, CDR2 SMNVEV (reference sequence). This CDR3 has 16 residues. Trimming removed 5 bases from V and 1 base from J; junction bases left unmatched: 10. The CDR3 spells CASSRQGPAMSYEQYF. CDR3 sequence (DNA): TGTGCCAGCAGTAGACAGGGGCCCGCGATGTCCTACGAGCAGTACTTC.

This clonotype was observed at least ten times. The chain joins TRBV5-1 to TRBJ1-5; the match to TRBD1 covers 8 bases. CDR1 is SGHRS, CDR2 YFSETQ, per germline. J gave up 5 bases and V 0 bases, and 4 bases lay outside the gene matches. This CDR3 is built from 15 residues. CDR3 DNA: TGCGCCAGCAGCTTGGAAGGACAGGGATATCAGCCCCAGCATTTT. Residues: CASSLEGQGYQPQHF.

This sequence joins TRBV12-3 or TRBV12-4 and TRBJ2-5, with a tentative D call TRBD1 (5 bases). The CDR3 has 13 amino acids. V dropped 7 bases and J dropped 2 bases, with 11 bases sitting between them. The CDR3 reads CASTTTVQETQYF. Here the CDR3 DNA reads TGTGCCAGCACCACGACAGTACAAGAGACCCAGTACTTC.

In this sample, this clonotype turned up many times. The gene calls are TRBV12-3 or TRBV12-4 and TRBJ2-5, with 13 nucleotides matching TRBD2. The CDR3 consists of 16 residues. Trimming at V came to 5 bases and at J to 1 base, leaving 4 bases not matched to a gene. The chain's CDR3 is CASSPRLAGGQETQYF. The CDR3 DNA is TGTGCCAGCAGTCCAAGACTAGCGGGGGGCCAAGAGACCCAGTACTTC.

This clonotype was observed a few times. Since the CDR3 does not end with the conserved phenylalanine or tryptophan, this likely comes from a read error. The CDR3, as DNA: TGTGCCTGGAGCAGGACAGTCTCCGGGGCCAACGTCCTGACTATC. As protein: CAWSRTVSGANVLTI. The gene calls are TRBV30 and TRBJ2-6; tentative D call: TRBD1 (6 bases). The CDR3 covers 15 residues. The V gene lost 3 bases and the J gene lost 4 bases, with 13 bases spanning the gap. CDR1 is GTSNPN and CDR2 is SVGIG in the germline V gene (reference sequence).

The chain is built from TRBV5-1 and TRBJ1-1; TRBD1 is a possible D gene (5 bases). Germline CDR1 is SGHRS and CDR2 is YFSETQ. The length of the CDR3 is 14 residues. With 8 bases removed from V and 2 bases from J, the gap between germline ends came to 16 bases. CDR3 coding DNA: TGCGCCAGGCTTTTACAGGAAGATAACACTGAAGCTTTCTTT. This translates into CARLLQEDNTEAFF.

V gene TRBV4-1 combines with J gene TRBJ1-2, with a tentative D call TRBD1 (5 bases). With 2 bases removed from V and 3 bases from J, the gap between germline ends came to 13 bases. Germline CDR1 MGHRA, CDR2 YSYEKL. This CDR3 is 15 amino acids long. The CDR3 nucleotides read TGCGCCAGCAGCCAAATCGGTGGAGGGGACTATGGCTACACCTTC. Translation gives CASSQIGGGDYGYTF.

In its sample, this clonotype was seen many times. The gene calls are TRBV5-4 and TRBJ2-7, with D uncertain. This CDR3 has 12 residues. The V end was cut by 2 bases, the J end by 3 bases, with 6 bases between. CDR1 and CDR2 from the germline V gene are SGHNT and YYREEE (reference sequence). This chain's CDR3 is CASSFDNYEQYF. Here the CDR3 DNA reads TGTGCCAGCAGCTTCGATAACTACGAGCAGTACTTC.

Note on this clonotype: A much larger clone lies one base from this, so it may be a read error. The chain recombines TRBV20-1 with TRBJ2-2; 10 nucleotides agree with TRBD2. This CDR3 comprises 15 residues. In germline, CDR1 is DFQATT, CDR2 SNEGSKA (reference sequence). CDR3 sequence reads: CSARGLAGDTGELLF. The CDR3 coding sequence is TGCAGTGCTAGAGGTCTAGCGGGAGACACCGGGGAGCTGCTTTTT.

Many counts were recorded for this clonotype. The CDR3, as DNA: TGTGCCAGCAGTTACGGGGCTGGGGCTTTCTTT. The encoded protein is CASSYGAGAFF. The gene calls are TRBV6-5 and TRBJ1-1; maybe TRBD1 (5 bases). The CDR3 is made up of 11 amino acids. V gave up 2 bases and J gave up 11 bases, with 9 bases separating them. Germline-derived CDR1 and CDR2 are MNHEY and SVGAGI.

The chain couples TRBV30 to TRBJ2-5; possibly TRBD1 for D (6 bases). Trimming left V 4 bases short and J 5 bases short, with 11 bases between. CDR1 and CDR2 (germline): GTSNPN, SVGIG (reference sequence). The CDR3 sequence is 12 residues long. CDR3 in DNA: TGTGCCTGGAATCAGGGGCAGGAGACCCAGTACTTC. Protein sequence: CAWNQGQETQYF.

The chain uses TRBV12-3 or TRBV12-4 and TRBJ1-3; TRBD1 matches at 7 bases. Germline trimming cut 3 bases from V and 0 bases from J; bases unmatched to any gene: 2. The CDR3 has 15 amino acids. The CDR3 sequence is CASSLRGRSGNTIYF. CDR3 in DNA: TGTGCCAGCAGTTTGAGGGGGCGCTCTGGAAACACCATATATTTT.

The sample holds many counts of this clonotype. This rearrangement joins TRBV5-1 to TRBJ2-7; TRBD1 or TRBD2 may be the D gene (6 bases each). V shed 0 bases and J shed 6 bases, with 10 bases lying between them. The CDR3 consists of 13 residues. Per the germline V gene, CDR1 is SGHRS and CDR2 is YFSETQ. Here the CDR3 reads CASSLGGAREQYF. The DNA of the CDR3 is TGCGCCAGCAGCTTGGGGGGGGCGCGCGAGCAGTACTTC.

The CDR3 DNA reads as TGTGCCAGCAGCTTCCGACGGGCCTCTGGGGCCAACGTCCTGACTTTC. It encodes CASSFRRASGANVLTF. This chain links TRBV11-2 with TRBJ2-6; D uncertain. Trimming pared 3 bases from V and 0 bases from J, leaving 9 bases between. The CDR3 runs 16 residues. Germline lookup yields CDR1 SGHAT and CDR2 FQNNGV. The full variable domain, in which reference TRBV11-2 and TRBJ2-6 provide the parts outside the CDR3, is EAGVAQSPRYKIIEKRQSVAFWCNPISGHATLYWYQQILGQGPKLLIQFQNNGVVDDSQLPKDRFSAERLKGVDSTLKIQPAKLEDSAVYLCASSFRRASGANVLTFGAGSRLTVL.

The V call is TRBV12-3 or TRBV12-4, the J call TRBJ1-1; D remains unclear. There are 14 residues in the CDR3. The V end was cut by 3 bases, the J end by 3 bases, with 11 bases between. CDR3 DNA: TGTGCCAGCAGTTTGCCAGCGTCGGACACTGAAGCTTTCTTT. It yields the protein CASSLPASDTEAFF.

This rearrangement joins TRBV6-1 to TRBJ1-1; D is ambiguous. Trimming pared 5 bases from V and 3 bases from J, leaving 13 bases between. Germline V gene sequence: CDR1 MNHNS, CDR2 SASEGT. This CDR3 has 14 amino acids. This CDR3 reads CASSPHIGDTEAFF. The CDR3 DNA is TGTGCCAGCAGTCCTCACATTGGGGACACTGAAGCTTTCTTT.